The T cell receptor beta chain under discussion was sequenced for a study of blood T cell repertoires in COVID-19. About the study: The United States, Italy and Spain were the sources of the acute and convalescent COVID-19 samples. T cells, B-cell-depleted T cells, or PBMCs provided the cDNA or gDNA that served as material.

Methods used by the authors: Amplified reference gene primers provided the basis for estimating nucleated cell counts. Repertoires were generated with immunoSEQ multiplex PCR, while TCRdb's copy carries only in-frame clones and drops some. V and J calls and clone size are those listed in that table; D and trimming were worked out from the DNA. Counted here are roughly 190,000 clones, around 94% occurring once; the ten biggest clones make up 0.76%. The TCR comes from a man aged 30 to 39 with COVID-19, enrolled during active disease. Material: peripheral blood.

The CDR3 loop is CAWSPGHGSQETQYF. CDR3 DNA: TGTGCCTGGAGCCCGGGACACGGATCCCAAGAGACCCAGTACTTC. The chain links TRBV30 to TRBJ2-5; D is perhaps TRBD1 (6 bases). The CDR3 length is 15 residues. V dropped 3 bases and J dropped 1 base, with 15 bases sitting between them. Germline values: CDR1 GTSNPN, CDR2 SVGIG (reference sequence).